This T cell receptor (beta chain) stems from a study of blood T cells in healthy people across ages. Notes on the study in general: With donor CMV status unknown, expanded clonotype changes were possibly confounded.

This clonotype was observed once. The antigen is not known. Per-sample yields of isolated PBMCs were at least 6 million. A second PCR of 7 to 11 cycles used a sample-barcoded 5' primer and a J-beta primer mix. TCRdb re-analysed the 5' RACE reads in MiXCR, keeping a single row per CDR3 protein. The sample contains about 970,000 distinct CDR3 sequences, roughly 51% of which appear only once. Germline V gene sequence: CDR1 LGHDT, CDR2 YNNKEL (reference sequence). The CDR3 totals 14 residues. The J gene is TRBJ2-4, the V gene TRBV3-1, with 7 nucleotides matching TRBD1. The J call is uncertain, as TRBJ2-7 better fits the DNA end. The sequenced sample consisted of blood. The clonotype comes from a woman aged 60-70 years in good health. For the CDR3, the DNA is TGTGCCAGCAGCCAAGGGGGACAGCGCTACGAGCAGTACTTC. Translating gives CASSQGGQRYEQYF.